The 6 T cell receptor beta chains given below trace back to one sample, sequenced in a study of blood T cell repertoires in COVID-19. TCRdb's copy holds only in-frame clones and misses some; the assay was immunoSEQ multiplex PCR. This sample has some 400,000 clones; approximately 91% occur once, and the top ten carry more than 0.85%. The sample taken for sequencing was PBMCs or T cells enriched from blood (not recorded which). The receptor set was obtained from a woman aged 35 to 49 who had been exposed to COVID-19.

The genes are TRBV5-1 and TRBJ2-1, with D possibly matching TRBD2 (5 bases). V was trimmed by 2 bases and J by 14 bases, leaving 14 bases between them. Germline CDR1 SGHRS, CDR2 YFSETQ. The CDR3 loop spans 12 amino acids. CDR3 region: CASSFDRGKKFF. DNA of the CDR3: TGCGCCAGCAGCTTCGATCGGGGTAAAAAGTTCTTC.

The J gene is TRBJ1-5, the V gene TRBV7-2; D is ambiguous. This CDR3 comprises 16 residues. Per the germline V gene, CDR1 is SGHTA and CDR2 is FQGNSA. The V end lost 0 bases, the J end lost 7 bases, and 16 bases lay between the germline ends. The CDR3 nucleotides read TGTGCCAGCAGCTTAGCGCTCCGACTTAGCGGGCAGCCCCAGCATTTT. Translating gives CASSLALRLSGQPQHF. The full variable domain, with the rest looked up from reference TRBV7-2 and TRBJ1-5, is GAGVSQSPSNKVTEKGKDVELRCDPISGHTALYWYRQSLGQGLEFLIYFQGNSAPDKSGLPSDRFSAERTGGSVSTLTIQRTQQEDSAVYLCASSLALRLSGQPQHFGDGTRLSIL.

A single count supports this clone. The chain is built from TRBV7-9 and TRBJ1-1, with 7 bases aligning to TRBD1. Germline V lookup: CDR1 SEHNR, CDR2 FQNEAQ (reference sequence). The CDR3 has 15 residues. The V and J ends lost 5 bases and 2 bases, in that order; junction bases with no gene match: 8. The CDR3: CASSVGTAPNTEAFF. The CDR3 DNA follows: TGTGCCAGCAGCGTAGGGACAGCTCCAAACACTGAAGCTTTCTTT. Variable domain in full (rest from reference TRBV7-9 and TRBJ1-1): DTGVSQNPRHKITKRGQNVTFRCDPISEHNRLYWYRQTLGQGPEFLTYFQNEAQLEKSRLLSDRFSAERPKGSFSTLEIQRTEQGDSAMYLCASSVGTAPNTEAFFGQGTRLTVV.

V gene TRBV3-1 (or the pseudogene TRBV3-2) combines with J gene TRBJ2-6; unclear D gene. The CDR3 contains 14 residues. Germline-derived CDR1 and CDR2 are LGHDT and YNNKEL (reference sequence). V dropped 3 bases and J dropped 0 bases, with 3 bases sitting between them. This chain's CDR3 is CASSQSSGANVLTF. The DNA for the CDR3 is TGTGCCAGCAGCCAGAGCTCTGGGGCCAACGTCCTGACTTTC.

V and J are TRBV27 and TRBJ1-1; D possibly corresponds to TRBD1 (6 bases). Trimming took 5 bases from V and 0 from J, leaving 10 bases between them. This CDR3 has 14 amino acids. From germline, CDR1 is MNHEY and CDR2 SMNVEV (reference sequence). CDR3 DNA: TGTGCCAGCAGTACGGACAGACTGAACACTGAAGCTTTCTTT. Amino acids: CASSTDRLNTEAFF.

V gene TRBV14 combines with J gene TRBJ1-1; weak D call: TRBD1 (6 bases). Between the trimmed V and J ends, which lost 5 bases and 0 bases, there was a span of 22 bases. Per the germline V gene, CDR1 is SGHDN and CDR2 is FVKESK. This CDR3 contains 18 residues. In nucleotides, the CDR3 is TGTGCCAGCAGCGGACGACTTACGTTGGACAGCCTGAACACTGAAGCTTTCTTT. Protein: CASSGRLTLDSLNTEAFF.